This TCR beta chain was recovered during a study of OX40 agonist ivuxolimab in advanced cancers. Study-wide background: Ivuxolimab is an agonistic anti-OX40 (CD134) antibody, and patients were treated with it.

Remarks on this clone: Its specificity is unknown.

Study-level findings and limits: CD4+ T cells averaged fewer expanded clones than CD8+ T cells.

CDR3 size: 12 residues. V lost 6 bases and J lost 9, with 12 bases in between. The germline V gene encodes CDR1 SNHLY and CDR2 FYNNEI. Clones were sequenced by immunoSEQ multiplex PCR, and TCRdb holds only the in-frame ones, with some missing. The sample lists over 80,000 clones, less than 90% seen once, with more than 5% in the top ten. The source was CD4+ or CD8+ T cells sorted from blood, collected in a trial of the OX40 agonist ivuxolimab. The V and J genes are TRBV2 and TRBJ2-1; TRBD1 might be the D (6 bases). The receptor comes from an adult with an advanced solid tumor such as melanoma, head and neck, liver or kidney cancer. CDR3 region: CASRERTVEQFF. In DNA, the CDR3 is TGTGCCAGCAGGGAGAGGACAGTTGAGCAGTTCTTC.